This entry lists 18 T cell receptor beta chains sequenced from one sample in a study of T cell responses to AZD1222 COVID-19 vaccine. Repertoires were generated with immunoSEQ multiplex PCR, while TCRdb's copy carries only in-frame clones and drops some. The data hold about 130,000 clones, with more than 80% observed a single time. The sequencing used peripheral blood, collected 28 days after the second AZD1222 dose. The receptor set was obtained from an adult who received the AZD1222 COVID-19 vaccine.

V is TRBV18 and J is TRBJ1-6; D is undetermined. The germline gives CDR1 KGHSH, CDR2 LQKENI. Trimming removed 2 bases from V and 5 bases from J, with 10 bases in between. This CDR3 is built from 15 residues. In DNA, the CDR3 is TGTGCCAGCTCACCAGGGTCCACTAATAATTCACCCCTCCACTTT. It specifies CASSPGSTNNSPLHF.

In its sample, this clone was seen a few times. The chain carries TRBV11-2 and TRBJ1-1, with TRBD1 identical over 8 bases. This CDR3 comprises 18 residues. V was pared by 7 bases and J by 1 base, with 17 bases of the junction left unmatched. Germline CDR1 SGHAT, CDR2 FQNNGV. The CDR3 is CASINPGQAFTENTEAFF. Here the CDR3 DNA reads TGTGCCAGCATTAACCCGGGACAGGCATTTACTGAGAACACTGAAGCTTTCTTT.

J is TRBJ2-5 and V is TRBV3-1 (or the pseudogene TRBV3-2); D is perhaps TRBD2 (5 bases). The CDR3 has 12 amino acids. The germline V gene has CDR1 LGHDT and CDR2 YNNKEL (reference sequence). The V end lost 4 bases, the J end lost 4 bases, and 7 bases lay between the germline ends. The CDR3 is CASSRGGETQYF. The CDR3 DNA sequence: TGTGCCAGCAGCCGCGGAGGAGAGACCCAGTACTTC.

The chain links TRBV18 to TRBJ1-4, with unresolved D. Germline lookup yields CDR1 KGHSH and CDR2 LQKENI. The germline V and J ends were trimmed by 3 bases and 5 bases, with 13 bases remaining between them. This CDR3 spans 15 amino acids. CDR3 region: CASSPLPGQNEKLFF. In DNA, the CDR3 is TGTGCCAGCTCACCGTTACCGGGCCAGAATGAAAAACTGTTTTTT.

The chain couples TRBV6-2 or TRBV6-3 to TRBJ1-1; D ambiguous. V was cut by 2 bases and J by 4 bases, with 8 bases left in between. Germline values: CDR1 MNHEY, CDR2 SVGEGT. The CDR3 is 13 residues long. CDR3 amino acids: CASSYGKGTEAFF. In nucleotides, the CDR3 is TGTGCCAGCAGTTACGGGAAGGGCACTGAAGCTTTCTTT.

The rearrangement uses TRBV3-1 (or the pseudogene TRBV3-2) and TRBJ2-5; TRBD1 might be the D (6 bases). The CDR3 runs 14 residues. CDR1 LGHDT and CDR2 YNNKEL come from the germline V gene (reference sequence). V shed 3 bases and J shed 2 bases, with 10 bases lying between them. The CDR3 DNA reads TGTGCCAGCAGCCATAGCACAGGGCAAGAGACCCAGTACTTC. This encodes CASSHSTGQETQYF.

The chain carries TRBV7-2 and TRBJ1-4; possible D gene TRBD1, 5 bases. The V end lost 2 bases, the J end lost 2 bases, and 9 bases lay between the germline ends. The CDR3 is 15 residues long. CDR1 SGHTA and CDR2 FQGNSA come from the germline V gene. CDR3: CASSLRPGTNEKLFF. CDR3 DNA: TGTGCCAGCAGCTTAAGGCCAGGGACTAATGAAAAACTGTTTTTT.

This chain joins TRBV30 and TRBJ1-4; D is ambiguous. Trimming left V 7 bases short and J 1 base short, with 19 bases between. The V gene's germline CDR1 is GTSNPN and CDR2 SVGIG (reference sequence). The CDR3 has 16 amino acids. CDR3: CASSPTGVGTNEKLFF. In DNA, the CDR3 is TGTGCCTCCTCCCCGACTGGGGTCGGAACTAATGAAAAACTGTTTTTT.

J is TRBJ2-1 and V is TRBV6-2 or TRBV6-3; 7 bases match TRBD2. Germline V gives CDR1 MNHEY, CDR2 SVGEGT. V gave up 6 bases and J gave up 1 base; unmatched junction bases: 9. This CDR3 has 16 amino acids. CDR3 amino acids: CASSPLSGGSYNEQFF. The CDR3 region has the DNA TGTGCCAGCAGCCCACTGTCGGGGGGATCCTACAATGAGCAGTTCTTC.

The V call is TRBV5-8, the J call TRBJ1-6; TRBD1 might be the D (6 bases). V was trimmed by 0 bases and J by 4 bases, leaving 11 bases between them. CDR3 length: 16 amino acids. Germline assignment: CDR1 SGHTS and CDR2 YDEGEE. The CDR3, as DNA: TGTGCCAGCAGCTTGGGGGGGGCAGGTTATAATTCACCCCTCCACTTT. As protein: CASSLGGAGYNSPLHF.

A note on this clone: Other DNA sequences within the sample encode an identical CDR3. CDR3 sequence: CASSSGLITDTQYF. CDR3 DNA: TGTGCCAGCAGCTCGGGACTTATCACAGATACGCAGTATTTT. The chain uses TRBV7-3 and TRBJ2-3; perhaps TRBD2 as D (6 bases). Germline loops: CDR1 SGHTA, CDR2 FQGTGA. This CDR3 contains 14 residues. Trimming removed 4 bases from V and 2 bases from J, with 10 bases in between. Complete variable domain (other parts from reference TRBV7-3 and TRBJ2-3): GAGVSQTPSNKVTEKGKYVELRCDPISGHTALYWYRQSLGQGPEFLIYFQGTGAADDSGLPNDRFFAVRPEGSVSTLKIQRTERGDSAVYLCASSSGLITDTQYFGPGTRLTVL.

The chain couples TRBV7-9 to TRBJ1-1, with no clear D. The CDR3 covers 14 residues. The V and J ends lost 1 base and 4 bases respectively, with 10 bases between them. Germline V lookup: CDR1 SEHNR, CDR2 FQNEAQ (reference sequence). CDR3 sequence reads: CASSLVAASTEAFF. CDR3 DNA: TGTGCCAGCAGCTTAGTAGCAGCGAGCACTGAAGCTTTCTTT. Full variable domain (missing parts from reference TRBV7-9 and TRBJ1-1): DTGVSQNPRHKITKRGQNVTFRCDPISEHNRLYWYRQTLGQGPEFLTYFQNEAQLEKSRLLSDRFSAERPKGSFSTLEIQRTEQGDSAMYLCASSLVAASTEAFFGQGTRLTVV.

The chain employs TRBV29-1 and TRBJ1-1; D remains ambiguous. V was cut by 0 bases and J by 1 base, with 15 bases left in between. This CDR3 region has 16 residues. The germline gives CDR1 SQVTM, CDR2 ANQGSEA. CDR3 sequence (DNA): TGCAGCGTTGAAGATCGCCGGCGCCCCAAGAACACTGAAGCTTTCTTT. Amino acids: CSVEDRRRPKNTEAFF. Drawing the rest from reference TRBV29-1 and TRBJ1-1, the complete variable domain is SAVISQKPSRDICQRGTSLTIQCQVDSQVTMMFWYRQQPGQSLTLIATANQGSEATYESGFVIDKFPISRPNLTFSTLTVSNMSPEDSSIYLCSVEDRRRPKNTEAFFGQGTRLTVV.

The gene calls are TRBV9 and TRBJ1-1, with D perhaps matching TRBD1 (5 bases). Trimming removed 0 bases from V and 5 bases from J, with 11 bases in between. The CDR3 is 14 residues long. Germline-derived CDR1 and CDR2 are SGDLS and YYNGEE. Here the CDR3 DNA reads TGTGCCAGCAGCGTAGTGGGGCTCGGGACTGAAGCTTTCTTT. It codes for CASSVVGLGTEAFF.

The count of this clone is one. V usage is TRBV3-1 (or the pseudogene TRBV3-2) and J usage is TRBJ1-3; D ambiguous. V lost 6 bases to trimming and J lost 0 bases, with 9 bases between them. This CDR3 spans 14 amino acids. Germline CDR1 and CDR2: LGHDT and YNNKEL (reference sequence). The CDR3 DNA is TGTGCCAGCAGTAATACGGGCTCTGGAAACACCATATATTTT. Its protein is CASSNTGSGNTIYF.

The chain employs TRBV6-1 and TRBJ1-1, with D unclear. Trimming shortened V by 1 base and J by 6 bases, and 12 bases separated the two germline ends. There are 14 residues in the CDR3. Germline CDR1 is MNHNS and CDR2 is SASEGT. The CDR3, as DNA: TGTGCCAGCAGTGAAGACGGTGGTGGCCCTGAAGCTTTCTTT. Amino acids: CASSEDGGGPEAFF.

The chain combines TRBV4-2 with TRBJ2-1; D possibly matches TRBD1 or TRBD2 (6 bases each). The CDR3 contains 16 residues. The V gene lost 1 base and the J gene lost 5 bases, with 15 bases spanning the gap. CDR1 is LGHNA and CDR2 is YNFKEQ in the germline V gene. This CDR3 reads CASSQGGAGGNNEQFF. CDR3 bases: TGTGCCAGCAGCCAAGGGGGGGCCGGGGGAAACAATGAGCAGTTCTTC.

The rearrangement joins TRBV29-1 to TRBJ2-1; TRBD1 matches at 7 bases. This CDR3 has 13 residues. The germline V gene encodes CDR1 SQVTM and CDR2 ANQGSEA. J gave up 4 bases and V 5 bases, and 5 bases lay outside the gene matches. DNA of the CDR3: TGCAGCGTTAGGGGACAGAGTTACAATGAGCAGTTCTTC. Protein sequence: CSVRGQSYNEQFF.